This record looks at one TCR beta chain sequence and its context. Its antigen remains unknown. V was pared by 4 bases and J by 3 bases, with 10 bases between. This CDR3 comprises 13 residues. Per the germline V gene, CDR1 is GTSNPN and CDR2 is SVGIG (reference sequence). These data are taken from a study of cytomegalovirus exposure and HLA in healthy donors. At the level of the study: Unique TCRs from HLA-typed donors, about 78 million of them, were held in an early data release. Among the 400 or so donors who were genotyped, roughly 76% fell in the genetic ancestry cluster that is associated with self-reported Caucasian donors.

General observations from the study: About 87% or about 30% of the time was how often most TCR beta V segments were productive, according to an earlier analysis.

PCR was performed using 60 Vbeta and 13 Jbeta primers. In the authors' workflow: In a later analysis, of around 83 million unique beta chains, some 10 million appeared in at least two donors. Only in-frame clones appear in the TCRdb table, and some are missing; sequencing was by immunoSEQ multiplex PCR. V, J and clone size are those of that table, while D and trimming were read from the DNA. This table holds about 150,000 clones, over 70% found once. Sample: PBMCs. This clonotype was obtained from a man aged 25-45 years in good health and CMV-seronegative. The chain combines TRBV30 with TRBJ2-4, with D maybe TRBD2 (5 bases). The CDR3 is CAWKVEDKNIQYF. Here the CDR3 DNA reads TGTGCCTGGAAGGTGGAGGACAAAAACATTCAGTACTTC.